A single sample is the source of the 16 T cell receptor beta chains below, sequenced in a study of blood T cell repertoires in COVID-19. Clones were read by immunoSEQ multiplex PCR, and TCRdb kept only the in-frame ones, dropping some. The repertoire holds approximately 97,000 clones, with approximately 87% as singletons. Sequenced sample: peripheral blood. The receptors come from a human donor in a cohort sampled during active COVID-19.

The V and J genes are TRBV10-3 and TRBJ2-1; TRBD2 matches 8 bases. The CDR3 extends over 17 amino acids. Germline values: CDR1 ENHRY, CDR2 SYGVKD. Losses at the gene ends were 4 bases for V and 5 bases for J; bases not matched to a gene: 13. The CDR3 loop reads CAISAGDSGTGNNEQFF. CDR3 bases: TGTGCCATCAGTGCCGGCGATAGCGGGACCGGCAACAATGAGCAGTTCTTC.

The chain is built from TRBV28 and TRBJ2-7, with TRBD2 matching 11 bases. V dropped 3 bases and J dropped 3; count of bases not matched to a gene: 7. Germline loops: CDR1 MDHEN, CDR2 SYDVKM. The CDR3 covers 16 residues. CDR3 sequence: CASSFMTSGKVYEQYF. CDR3 bases: TGTGCCAGCAGTTTCATGACTAGCGGGAAGGTCTACGAGCAGTACTTC.

This chain links TRBV10-1 with TRBJ2-3; 11 nucleotides match TRBD2. Germline-derived CDR1 and CDR2 are WNHNN and SYGVQD (reference sequence). With V trimmed by 2 bases and J by 4 bases, 8 bases remained unmatched. There are 17 residues in the CDR3. CDR3 sequence: CASSEMVAGGYADTQYF. As DNA, the CDR3 is TGCGCCAGCAGTGAGATGGTAGCGGGAGGGTACGCAGATACGCAGTATTTT.

The CDR3 is CASRLRVAGNQPQHF. The DNA for the CDR3 is TGCGCCAGCAGGTTACGGGTTGCAGGCAATCAGCCCCAGCATTTT. V is TRBV4-1 and J is TRBJ1-5; D call uncertain. Trimming removed 6 bases from V and 2 bases from J, with 14 bases in between. CDR1 MGHRA and CDR2 YSYEKL come from the germline V gene. The CDR3 is 15 amino acids.

This clone was observed once. The chain has TRBV2 and TRBJ1-4; no firm D call. V was cut by 5 bases and J by 15 bases, with 22 bases left in between. Germline lookup yields CDR1 SNHLY and CDR2 FYNNEI. CDR3 size: 14 residues. CDR3 bases: TGTGCCAGCAGTTATCAGAACTCTCCTAGCTCAGTGTTTTTT. Residues: CASSYQNSPSSVFF.

The chain combines TRBV20-1 with TRBJ1-1; weak D call: TRBD1 (6 bases). Looked up from germline, CDR1 is DFQATT and CDR2 is SNEGSKA (reference sequence). V lost 3 bases to trimming and J lost 7 bases, with 21 bases between them. The CDR3 spans 15 residues. The CDR3 nucleotides are TGCAGTGCTAGTAAGGGGGGGGGCCGAGGTTTTGAAGCTTTCTTT. It is translated as CSASKGGGRGFEAFF.

V usage is TRBV14 and J usage is TRBJ2-1, with D perhaps matching TRBD2 (6 bases). This CDR3 is built from 17 residues. V lost 4 bases and J 8 bases, leaving 24 bases between the germline ends. The germline gives CDR1 SGHDN, CDR2 FVKESK. The CDR3 is CASSLLGAGNLGDEQFF. The CDR3 DNA reads TGTGCCAGCAGCCTCCTAGGGGCGGGAAACCTAGGGGATGAGCAGTTCTTC.

The rearrangement links TRBV5-6 to TRBJ2-7; D is perhaps TRBD1 (7 bases). V was trimmed by 3 bases and J by 6 bases, leaving 16 bases between them. Germline assignment: CDR1 SGHDT and CDR2 YYEEEE. The CDR3 loop spans 14 amino acids. CDR3 nucleotide sequence: TGTGCCAGCAGCTCAGACAGGGAGGTGGCCGAGCAGTACTTC. Translation gives CASSSDREVAEQYF.

V and J are TRBV28 and TRBJ1-1; 8 positions agree with TRBD1. The J segment lost 3 bases and the V segment lost 6 bases, leaving 6 bases of the junction unmatched. CDR3 length equals 14 residues. The germline V gene encodes CDR1 MDHEN and CDR2 SYDVKM. CDR3 in amino acids: CASREYRGDTEAFF. CDR3 DNA: TGTGCCAGCAGGGAATACAGGGGGGACACTGAAGCTTTCTTT. The whole variable domain, filled in from reference TRBV28 and TRBJ1-1, reads DVKVTQSSRYLVKRTGEKVFLECVQDMDHENMFWYRQDPGLGLRLIYFSYDVKMKEKGDIPEGYSVSREKKERFSLILESASTNQTSMYLCASREYRGDTEAFFGQGTRLTVV.

V and J are TRBV4-1 and TRBJ1-4; possible D gene TRBD1, 6 bases. The CDR3 is made up of 17 amino acids. Germline CDR1 is MGHRA and CDR2 is YSYEKL. The ends were cut back, 4 bases at V and 6 bases at J, with 21 bases in the middle. CDR3 residues: CASSLPTKGGQDEKLFF. The CDR3, as DNA: TGCGCCAGCAGCCTTCCCACAAAGGGGGGGCAAGATGAAAAACTGTTTTTT.

The chain combines TRBV2 with TRBJ2-3; D might be TRBD2 (5 bases). The germline gives CDR1 SNHLY, CDR2 FYNNEI. V gave up 8 bases and J gave up 1 base, with 16 bases separating them. The CDR3 runs 15 residues. The CDR3 loop reads CASSLERRRTDTQYF. The CDR3 DNA follows: TGTGCCAGCTCTCTTGAGCGGAGACGCACAGATACGCAGTATTTT.

V and J are TRBV5-6 and TRBJ2-1, with 13 positions matching TRBD2. V gave up 4 bases and J gave up 2 bases; unmatched junction bases: 6. Germline CDR1 SGHDT, CDR2 YYEEEE. This CDR3 contains 17 residues. CDR3 loop: CASSPGTSGAPYNEQFF. As DNA, the CDR3 is TGTGCCAGCAGCCCGGGGACTAGCGGGGCCCCCTACAATGAGCAGTTCTTC.

The CDR3 protein is CASSDGDRGYEQYF. In DNA, the CDR3 is TGTGCCAGCAGCGACGGGGACAGGGGGTATGAGCAGTACTTC. The chain carries TRBV9 and TRBJ2-7, with TRBD1 identical over 11 bases. Unmatched junction bases numbered 6, after V lost 3 bases and J lost 7 bases. Looked up from germline, CDR1 is SGDLS and CDR2 is YYNGEE. This CDR3 comprises 14 residues.

This chain joins TRBV6-5 and TRBJ2-7; TRBD2 matches 11 bases. V was clipped by 2 bases and J by 3 bases; unmatched bases: 6. This CDR3 is built from 16 residues. CDR1 is MNHEY, CDR2 SVGAGI, per germline. The CDR3 reads CASSYPGTSGFYEQYF. CDR3 DNA sequence: TGTGCCAGCAGTTACCCAGGGACTAGCGGTTTCTACGAGCAGTACTTC.

The CDR3 nucleotides are TGTGCCAGCAGTTTATCGGGCCAGGGGACCTACAATGAGCAGTTCTTC. This gives the protein CASSLSGQGTYNEQFF. V and J are TRBV27 and TRBJ2-1; possibly TRBD1 for D (6 bases). Deletions cut 0 bases from V and 2 bases from J, with 11 bases between. There are 16 residues in the CDR3. Germline CDR1 MNHEY, CDR2 SMNVEV (reference sequence).

This clone was seen a handful of times. The chain recombines TRBV6-6 with TRBJ2-7; TRBD2 aligns across 8 bases. Germline loops: CDR1 MNHNY, CDR2 SVGAGI (reference sequence). With V trimmed by 9 bases and J by 6 bases, 7 bases remained unmatched. The CDR3 extends over 12 amino acids. The CDR3, as DNA: TGTGCCAGTATGCTCCGGGGGGGCGAGCAGTACTTC. It codes for CASMLRGGEQYF.